Following are 9 T cell receptor beta chains from one sample sequenced in a study of T cell responses to AZD1222 COVID-19 vaccine. Measured with immunoSEQ multiplex PCR; TCRdb has only the in-frame clones, and not every one. The sample includes 150,000 or so clones, roughly 90% seen only once; the top ten take less than 6.5%. The input for sequencing was peripheral blood, taken on day 0 of AZD1222 vaccination. The receptors here all came from an adult in good health.

The chain links TRBV9 to TRBJ1-1, with D perhaps matching TRBD1 (6 bases). The V end was cut by 0 bases, the J end by 10 bases, with 13 bases between. Germline CDR1 SGDLS, CDR2 YYNGEE. CDR3 length equals 13 residues. The DNA of the CDR3 is TGTGCCAGCAGCGTAGACTCCAAGGGGGGAGCTTTCTTT. It yields the protein CASSVDSKGGAFF.

This clone was seen only once. This chain uses TRBV19 with TRBJ2-1; D is unclear. CDR1 and CDR2 from the germline V gene are LNHDA and SQIVND (reference sequence). The CDR3 runs 14 residues. Trimming took 0 bases from V and 6 from J, leaving 9 bases between them. CDR3 sequence: CASSIDGVANEQFF. CDR3 DNA: TGTGCCAGTAGTATAGATGGGGTAGCCAATGAGCAGTTCTTC.

This clone occurred once. The chain joins TRBV9 to TRBJ2-2; D is unclear. V shed 0 bases and J shed 4 bases, with 7 bases lying between them. The germline V gene has CDR1 SGDLS and CDR2 YYNGEE. CDR3 size: 14 residues. This chain's CDR3 is CASSVVESTGELFF. CDR3 sequence (DNA): TGTGCCAGCAGCGTAGTGGAGAGCACCGGGGAGCTGTTTTTT. Supplemented by reference TRBV9 and TRBJ2-2, the full variable domain reads DSGVTQTPKHLITATGQRVTLRCSPRSGDLSVYWYQQSLDQGLQFLIQYYNGEERAKGNILERFSAQQFPDLHSELNLSSLELGDSALYFCASSVVESTGELFFGEGSRLTVL.

The genes are TRBV27 and TRBJ2-6, with D hard to call. The CDR3 is made up of 15 amino acids. Looked up from germline, CDR1 is MNHEY and CDR2 is SMNVEV (reference sequence). Trimming took 5 bases from V and 0 from J, leaving 8 bases between them. The CDR3 loop is CASSPFYSGANVLTF. The CDR3 coding sequence is TGTGCCAGCAGTCCATTTTACTCTGGGGCCAACGTCCTGACTTTC.

The chain combines TRBV27 with TRBJ1-4, with 10 bases that match TRBD1. V lost 5 bases to trimming and J lost 5 bases; unmatched junction nucleotides: 5. Per the germline V gene, CDR1 is MNHEY and CDR2 is SMNVEV (reference sequence). CDR3 length: 15 amino acids. The DNA of the CDR3 is TGTGCCAGCAGTCGACAGGGGGCCTCGAATGAAAAACTGTTTTTT. It yields the protein CASSRQGASNEKLFF.

The chain uses TRBV9 and TRBJ2-7; TRBD2 matches 12 bases. Trimming removed 4 bases from V and 1 base from J; junction bases left unmatched: 3. The CDR3 totals 15 residues. Germline CDR1 is SGDLS and CDR2 is YYNGEE. CDR3: CASSKGLAGSYEQYF. The CDR3 DNA is TGTGCCAGCAGCAAAGGACTAGCGGGGTCCTACGAGCAGTACTTC.

The sample holds one count of this clone. V usage is TRBV24-1 and J usage is TRBJ2-2, with 8 nucleotides matching TRBD1. The V gene end was trimmed by 0 bases and the J gene end by 5 bases; junction bases not matched to a gene: 10. The CDR3 is made up of 18 amino acids. Germline V gene sequence: CDR1 KGHDR, CDR2 SFDVKD. The CDR3 protein is CATSDLGKGQGRTGELFF. CDR3 sequence (DNA): TGTGCCACCAGTGATTTGGGGAAAGGACAGGGACGAACCGGGGAGCTGTTTTTT.

This chain connects TRBV11-2 to TRBJ2-3; a possible D gene is TRBD2 (6 bases). Germline assignment: CDR1 SGHAT and CDR2 FQNNGV. Trimming removed 6 bases from V and 2 bases from J, with 18 bases in between. The CDR3 spans 16 residues. The CDR3 coding sequence is TGTGCCAGCAGGCACTGGGGTCGGGGGACCACAGATACGCAGTATTTT. It yields the protein CASRHWGRGTTDTQYF. The variable domain in full, completed from reference TRBV11-2 and TRBJ2-3, reads EAGVAQSPRYKIIEKRQSVAFWCNPISGHATLYWYQQILGQGPKLLIQFQNNGVVDDSQLPKDRFSAERLKGVDSTLKIQPAKLEDSAVYLCASRHWGRGTTDTQYFGPGTRLTVL.

The count of this clone is one. The genes are TRBV19 and TRBJ2-3; D is perhaps TRBD1 or TRBD2 (6 bases each). The CDR3 contains 15 residues. Germline CDR1 LNHDA, CDR2 SQIVND (reference sequence). V was cut by 5 bases and J by 2 bases, with 14 bases left in between. DNA of the CDR3: TGTGCCAGTAGTCCCGGTGGGGGGCACACAGATACGCAGTATTTT. Protein: CASSPGGGHTDTQYF.